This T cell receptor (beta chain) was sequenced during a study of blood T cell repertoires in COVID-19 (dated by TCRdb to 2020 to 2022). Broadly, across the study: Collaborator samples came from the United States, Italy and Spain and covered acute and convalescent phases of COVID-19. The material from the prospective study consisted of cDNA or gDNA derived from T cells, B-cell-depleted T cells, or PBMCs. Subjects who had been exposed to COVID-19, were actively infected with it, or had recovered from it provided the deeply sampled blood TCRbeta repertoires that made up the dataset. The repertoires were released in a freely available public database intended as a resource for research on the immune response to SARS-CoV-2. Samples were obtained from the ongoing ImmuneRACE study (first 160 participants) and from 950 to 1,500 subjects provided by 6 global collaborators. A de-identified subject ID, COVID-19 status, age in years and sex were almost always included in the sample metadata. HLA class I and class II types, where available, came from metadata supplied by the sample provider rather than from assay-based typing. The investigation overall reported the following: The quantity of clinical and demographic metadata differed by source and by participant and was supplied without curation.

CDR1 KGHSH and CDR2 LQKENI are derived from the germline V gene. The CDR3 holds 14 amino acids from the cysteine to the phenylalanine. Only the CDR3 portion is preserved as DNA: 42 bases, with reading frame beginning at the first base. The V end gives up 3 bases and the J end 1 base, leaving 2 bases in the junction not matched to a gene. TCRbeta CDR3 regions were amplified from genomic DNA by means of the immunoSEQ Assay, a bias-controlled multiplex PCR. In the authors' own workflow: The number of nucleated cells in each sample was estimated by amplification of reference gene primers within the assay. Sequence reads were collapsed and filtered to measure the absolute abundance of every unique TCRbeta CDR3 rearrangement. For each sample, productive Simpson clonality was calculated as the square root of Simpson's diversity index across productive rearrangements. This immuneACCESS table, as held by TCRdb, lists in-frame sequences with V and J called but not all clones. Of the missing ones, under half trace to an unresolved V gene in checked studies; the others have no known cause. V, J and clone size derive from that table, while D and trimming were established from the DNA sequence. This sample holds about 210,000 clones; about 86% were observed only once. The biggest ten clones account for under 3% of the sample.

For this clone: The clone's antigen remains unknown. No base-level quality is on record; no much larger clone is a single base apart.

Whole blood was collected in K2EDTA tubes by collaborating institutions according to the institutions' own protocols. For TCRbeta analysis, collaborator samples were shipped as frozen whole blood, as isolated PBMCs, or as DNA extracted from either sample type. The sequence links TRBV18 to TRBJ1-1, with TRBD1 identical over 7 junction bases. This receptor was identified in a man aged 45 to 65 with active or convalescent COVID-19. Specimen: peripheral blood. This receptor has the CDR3 CASSPDRANTEAFF. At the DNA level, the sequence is TGTGCCAGCTCACCCGACAGGGCGAACACTGAAGCTTTCTTT.